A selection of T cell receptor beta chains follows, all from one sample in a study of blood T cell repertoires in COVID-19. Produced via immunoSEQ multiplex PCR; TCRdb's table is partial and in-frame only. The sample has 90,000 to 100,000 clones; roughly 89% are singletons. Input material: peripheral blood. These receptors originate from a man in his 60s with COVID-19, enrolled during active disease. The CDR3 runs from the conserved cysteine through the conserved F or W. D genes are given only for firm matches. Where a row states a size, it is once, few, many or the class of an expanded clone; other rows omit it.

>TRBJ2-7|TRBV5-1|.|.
CASSHRDMGSYEQYF
TGCGCCAGCAGCCACCGGGACATGGGCTCCTACGAGCAGTACTTC
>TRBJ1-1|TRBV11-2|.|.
CASSWGGAEAFF
TGTGCCAGCAGCTGGGGGGGTGCAGAAGCTTTCTTT
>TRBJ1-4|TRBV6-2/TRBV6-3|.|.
CASSPYGGWGPEKLFF
TGTGCCAGCAGCCCCTATGGGGGTTGGGGGCCTGAAAAACTGTTTTTT
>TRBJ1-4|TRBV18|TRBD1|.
CASSQETGQGGEKLFF
TGTGCCAGCTCACAAGAGACGGGACAGGGTGGAGAAAAACTGTTTTTT
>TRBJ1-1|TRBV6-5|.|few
CASRSLNTEAFF
TGTGCCAGCAGATCATTGAACACTGAAGCTTTCTTT
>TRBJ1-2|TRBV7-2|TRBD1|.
CASSLDRGPYGYTF
TGTGCCAGCAGCTTAGACAGGGGGCCATATGGCTACACCTTC
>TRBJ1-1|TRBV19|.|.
CASSSRQVPAFF
TGTGCCAGTAGTTCCCGACAGGTCCCCGCTTTCTTT
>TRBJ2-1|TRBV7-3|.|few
CASSPSTGLGEQFF
TGTGCCAGCAGCCCTTCGACAGGTCTGGGTGAGCAGTTCTTC
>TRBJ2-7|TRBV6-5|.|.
CASSLTRSYEQYF
TGTGCCAGCAGTTTGACACGCTCCTACGAGCAGTACTTC
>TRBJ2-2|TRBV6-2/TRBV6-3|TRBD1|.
CASSPQGLPGELFF
TGTGCCAGCAGCCCACAGGGGCTCCCCGGGGAGCTGTTTTTT
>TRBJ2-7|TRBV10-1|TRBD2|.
CASNPSGLAGEYEQYF
TGCGCCAGCAATCCCTCAGGACTAGCGGGAGAGTACGAGCAGTACTTC
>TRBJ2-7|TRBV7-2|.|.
CASSLGRTVPAHEQYF
TGTGCCAGCAGCTTAGGTCGGACAGTCCCGGCCCACGAGCAGTACTTC
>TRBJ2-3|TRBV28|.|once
CASSFSSRRRLPTDTQYF
TGTGCCAGCAGTTTTTCCTCTCGGCGGAGACTACCCACAGATACGCAGTATTTT
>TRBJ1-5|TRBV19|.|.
CASTSENRPQHF
TGTGCCAGTACCTCGGAGAATCGTCCCCAGCATTTT
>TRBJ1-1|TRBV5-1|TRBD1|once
CASGRAGQGASEAFF
TGCGCCAGCGGCCGCGCGGGACAGGGGGCCTCTGAAGCTTTCTTT
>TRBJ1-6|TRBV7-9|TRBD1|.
CASRTGSDNSPLHF
TGTGCCAGCCGGACAGGGTCGGATAATTCACCCCTCCACTTT
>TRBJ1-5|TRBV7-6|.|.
CASSLSGPHQPQHF
TGTGCCAGCAGCCTATCGGGTCCCCATCAGCCCCAGCATTTT
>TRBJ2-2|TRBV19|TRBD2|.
CASSWISGSPNSGELFF
TGTGCCAGTAGTTGGATTAGCGGGAGCCCCAACTCCGGGGAGCTGTTTTTT